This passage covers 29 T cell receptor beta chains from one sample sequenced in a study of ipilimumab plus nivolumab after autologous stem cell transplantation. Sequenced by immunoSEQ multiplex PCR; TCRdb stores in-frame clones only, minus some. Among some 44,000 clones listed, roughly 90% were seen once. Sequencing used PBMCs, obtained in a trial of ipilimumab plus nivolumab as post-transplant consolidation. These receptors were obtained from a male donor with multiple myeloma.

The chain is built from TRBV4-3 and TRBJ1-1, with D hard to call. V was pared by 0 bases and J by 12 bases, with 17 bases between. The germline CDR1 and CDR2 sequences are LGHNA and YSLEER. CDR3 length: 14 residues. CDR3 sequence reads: CASSQERTTLKSFF. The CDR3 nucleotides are TGCGCCAGCAGCCAAGAGAGAACAACACTGAAGTCTTTCTTT.

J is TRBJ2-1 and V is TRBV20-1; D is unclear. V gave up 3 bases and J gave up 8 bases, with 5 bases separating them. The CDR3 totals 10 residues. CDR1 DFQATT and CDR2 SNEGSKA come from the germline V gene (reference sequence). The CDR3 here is CSASFHEQFF. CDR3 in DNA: TGCAGTGCTAGTTTCCATGAGCAGTTCTTC.

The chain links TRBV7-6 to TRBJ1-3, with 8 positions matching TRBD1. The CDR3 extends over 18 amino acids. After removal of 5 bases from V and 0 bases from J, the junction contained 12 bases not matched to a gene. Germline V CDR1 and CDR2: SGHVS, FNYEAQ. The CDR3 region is CASSAYPTGEFSGNTIYF. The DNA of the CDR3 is TGTGCCAGCAGCGCCTATCCGACAGGGGAGTTCTCTGGAAACACCATATATTTT.

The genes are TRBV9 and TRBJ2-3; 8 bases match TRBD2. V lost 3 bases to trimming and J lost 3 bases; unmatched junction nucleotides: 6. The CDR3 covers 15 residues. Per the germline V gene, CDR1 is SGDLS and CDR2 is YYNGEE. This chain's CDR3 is CASSAGLGGTDTQYF. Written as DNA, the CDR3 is TGTGCCAGCAGCGCGGGACTAGGGGGAACAGATACGCAGTATTTT.

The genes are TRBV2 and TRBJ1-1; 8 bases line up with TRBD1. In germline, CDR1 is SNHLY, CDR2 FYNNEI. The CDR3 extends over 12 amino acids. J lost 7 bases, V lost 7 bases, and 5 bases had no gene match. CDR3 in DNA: TGTGCCAGCATTCAGGGGGCGGGTGAAGCTTTCTTT. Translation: CASIQGAGEAFF.

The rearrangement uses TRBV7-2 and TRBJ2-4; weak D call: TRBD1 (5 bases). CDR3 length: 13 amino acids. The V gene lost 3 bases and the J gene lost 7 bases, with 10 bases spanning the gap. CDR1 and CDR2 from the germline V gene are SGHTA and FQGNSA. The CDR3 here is CASSFQGGNIQYF. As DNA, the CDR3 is TGTGCCAGCAGCTTTCAGGGCGGCAACATTCAGTACTTC.

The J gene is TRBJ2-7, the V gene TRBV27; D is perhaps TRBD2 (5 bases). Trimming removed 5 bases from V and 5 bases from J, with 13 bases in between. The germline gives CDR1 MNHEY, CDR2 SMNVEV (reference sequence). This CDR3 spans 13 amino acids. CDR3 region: CASSAPGDNEQYF. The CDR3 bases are TGTGCCAGCAGTGCTCCCGGGGATAACGAGCAGTACTTC.

CDR3: CASSLAHEQFF. The CDR3 DNA follows: TGTGCCAGCAGCTTAGCCCATGAGCAGTTCTTC. This rearrangement joins TRBV7-2 to TRBJ2-1, with D uncertain. V lost 0 bases to trimming and J lost 8 bases, with 2 bases between them. CDR1 and CDR2 (germline): SGHTA, FQGNSA. The CDR3 runs 11 residues.

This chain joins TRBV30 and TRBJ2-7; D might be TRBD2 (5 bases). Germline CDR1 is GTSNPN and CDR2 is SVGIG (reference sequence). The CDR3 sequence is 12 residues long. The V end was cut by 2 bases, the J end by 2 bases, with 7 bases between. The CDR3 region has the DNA TGTGCCTGGAGTCCCGGGGCCTACGAGCAGTACTTC. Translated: CAWSPGAYEQYF.

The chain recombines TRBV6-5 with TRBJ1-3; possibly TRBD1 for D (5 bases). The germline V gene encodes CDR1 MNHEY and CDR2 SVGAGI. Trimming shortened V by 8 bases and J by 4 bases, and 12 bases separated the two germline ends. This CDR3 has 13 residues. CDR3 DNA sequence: TGTGCCAGCCGGGGCCTATTAGGAAACACCATATATTTT. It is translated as CASRGLLGNTIYF.

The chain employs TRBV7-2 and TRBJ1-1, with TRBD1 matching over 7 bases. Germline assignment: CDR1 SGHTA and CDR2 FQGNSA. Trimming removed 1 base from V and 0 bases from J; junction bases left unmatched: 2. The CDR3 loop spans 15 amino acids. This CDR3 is CASSLDGTVNTEAFF. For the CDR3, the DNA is TGTGCCAGCAGCTTAGACGGGACAGTGAACACTGAAGCTTTCTTT.

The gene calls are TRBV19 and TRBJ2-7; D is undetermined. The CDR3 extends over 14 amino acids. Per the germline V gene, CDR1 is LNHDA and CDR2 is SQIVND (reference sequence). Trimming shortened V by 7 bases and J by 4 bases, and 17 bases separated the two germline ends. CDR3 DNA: TGTGCCAGTACCCCGGTCCTGGGTCCTTACGAGCAGTACTTC. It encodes CASTPVLGPYEQYF. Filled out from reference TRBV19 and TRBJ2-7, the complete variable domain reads DGGITQSPKYLFRKEGQNVTLSCEQNLNHDAMYWYRQDPGQGLRLIYYSQIVNDFQKGDIAEGYSVSREKKESFPLTVTSAQKNPTAFYLCASTPVLGPYEQYFGPGTRLTVT.

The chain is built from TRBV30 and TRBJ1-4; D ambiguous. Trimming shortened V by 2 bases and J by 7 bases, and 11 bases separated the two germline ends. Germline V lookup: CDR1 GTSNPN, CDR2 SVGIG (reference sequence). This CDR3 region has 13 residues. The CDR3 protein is CAWSSLRGEKLFF. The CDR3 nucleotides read TGTGCCTGGAGTTCCCTCCGTGGTGAAAAACTGTTTTTT.

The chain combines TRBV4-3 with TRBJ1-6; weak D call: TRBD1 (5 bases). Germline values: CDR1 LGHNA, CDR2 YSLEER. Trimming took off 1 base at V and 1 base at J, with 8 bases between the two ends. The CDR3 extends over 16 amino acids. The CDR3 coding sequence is TGCGCCAGCAGCCAAGGAGGGGAATCCTATAATTCACCCCTCCACTTT. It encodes CASSQGGESYNSPLHF.

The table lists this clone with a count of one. The DNA for the CDR3 is TGTGCCAGCAGCTCCACCGGGGGACGGGACAGGGCTAACTATGGCTACACCTTC. Its translation: CASSSTGGRDRANYGYTF. The rearrangement uses TRBV11-2 and TRBJ1-2; 9 nucleotides line up with TRBD1. Germline V CDR1 and CDR2: SGHAT, FQNNGV. J lost 0 bases, V lost 4 bases, and 12 bases had no gene match. This CDR3 has 18 residues.

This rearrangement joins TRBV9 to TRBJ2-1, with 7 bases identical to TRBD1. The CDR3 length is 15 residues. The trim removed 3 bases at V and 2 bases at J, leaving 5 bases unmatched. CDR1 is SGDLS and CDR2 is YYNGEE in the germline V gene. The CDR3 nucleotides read TGTGCCAGCAGCGCACAGGGGTTTACCTACAATGAGCAGTTCTTC. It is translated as CASSAQGFTYNEQFF. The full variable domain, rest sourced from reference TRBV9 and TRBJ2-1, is DSGVTQTPKHLITATGQRVTLRCSPRSGDLSVYWYQQSLDQGLQFLIQYYNGEERAKGNILERFSAQQFPDLHSELNLSSLELGDSALYFCASSAQGFTYNEQFFGPGTRLTVL.

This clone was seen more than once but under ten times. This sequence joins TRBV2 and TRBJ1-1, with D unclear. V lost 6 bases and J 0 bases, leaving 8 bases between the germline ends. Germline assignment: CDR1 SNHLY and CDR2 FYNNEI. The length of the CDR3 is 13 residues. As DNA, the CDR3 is TGTGCCAGCAGGGTATTCATGAACACTGAAGCTTTCTTT. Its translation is CASRVFMNTEAFF.

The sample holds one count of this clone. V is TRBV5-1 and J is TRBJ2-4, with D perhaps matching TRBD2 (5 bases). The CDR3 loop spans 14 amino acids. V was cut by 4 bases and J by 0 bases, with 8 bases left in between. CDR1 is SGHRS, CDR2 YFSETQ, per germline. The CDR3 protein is CASSPGVAKNIQYF. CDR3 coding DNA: TGCGCCAGCAGCCCCGGGGTAGCCAAAAACATTCAGTACTTC.

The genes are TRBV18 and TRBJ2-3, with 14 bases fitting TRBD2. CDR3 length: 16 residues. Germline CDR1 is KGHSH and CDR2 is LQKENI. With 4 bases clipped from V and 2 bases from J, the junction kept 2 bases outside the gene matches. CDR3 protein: CASSRLAGGITDTQYF. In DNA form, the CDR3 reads TGTGCCAGCTCACGACTAGCGGGAGGGATCACAGATACGCAGTATTTT.

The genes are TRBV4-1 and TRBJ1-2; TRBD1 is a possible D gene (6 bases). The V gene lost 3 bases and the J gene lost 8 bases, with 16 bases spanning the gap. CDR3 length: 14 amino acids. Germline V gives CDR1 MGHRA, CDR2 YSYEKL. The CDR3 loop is CASSHSWTVLGYTF. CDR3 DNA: TGCGCCAGCAGCCATAGCTGGACAGTGCTGGGCTACACCTTC.

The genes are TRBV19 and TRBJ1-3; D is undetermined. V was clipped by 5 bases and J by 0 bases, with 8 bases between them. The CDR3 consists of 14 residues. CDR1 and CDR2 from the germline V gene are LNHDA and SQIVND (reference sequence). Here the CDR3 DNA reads TGTGCCAGTAGTCCACAAGTCTCTGGAAACACCATATATTTT. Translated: CASSPQVSGNTIYF.

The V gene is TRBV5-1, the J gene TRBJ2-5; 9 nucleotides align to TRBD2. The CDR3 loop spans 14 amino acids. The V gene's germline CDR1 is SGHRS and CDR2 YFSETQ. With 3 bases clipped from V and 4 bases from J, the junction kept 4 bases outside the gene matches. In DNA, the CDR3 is TGCGCCAGCAGCTCGGGACTAGCTGGAGAGACCCAGTACTTC. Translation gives CASSSGLAGETQYF.

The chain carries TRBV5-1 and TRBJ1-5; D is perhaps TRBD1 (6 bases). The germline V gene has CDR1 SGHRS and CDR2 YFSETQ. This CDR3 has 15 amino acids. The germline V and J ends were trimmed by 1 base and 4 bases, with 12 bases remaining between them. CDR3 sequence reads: CASSLWGPENQPQHF. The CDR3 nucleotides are TGCGCCAGCAGCTTGTGGGGGCCTGAGAATCAGCCCCAGCATTTT. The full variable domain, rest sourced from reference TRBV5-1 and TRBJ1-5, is KAGVTQTPRYLIKTRGQQVTLSCSPISGHRSVSWYQQTPGQGLQFLFEYFSETQRNKGNFPGRFSGRQFSNSRSEMNVSTLELGDSALYLCASSLWGPENQPQHFGDGTRLSIL.

The CDR3 loop reads CASSLRFPGGKTEAFF. The CDR3 nucleotides read TGCGCCAGCAGCTTACGGTTCCCAGGGGGCAAGACTGAAGCTTTCTTT. The rearrangement uses TRBV5-1 and TRBJ1-1; 8 bases fit TRBD1. With V trimmed by 2 bases and J by 5 bases, 11 bases remained unmatched. Germline assignment: CDR1 SGHRS and CDR2 YFSETQ. The CDR3 contains 16 residues.

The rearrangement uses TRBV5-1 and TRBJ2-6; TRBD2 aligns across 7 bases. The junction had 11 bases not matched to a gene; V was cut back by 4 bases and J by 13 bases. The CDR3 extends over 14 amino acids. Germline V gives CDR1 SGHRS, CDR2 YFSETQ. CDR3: CASSPGGAEGVLTF. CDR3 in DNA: TGCGCCAGCAGCCCGGGAGGAGCTGAAGGGGTCCTGACTTTC.

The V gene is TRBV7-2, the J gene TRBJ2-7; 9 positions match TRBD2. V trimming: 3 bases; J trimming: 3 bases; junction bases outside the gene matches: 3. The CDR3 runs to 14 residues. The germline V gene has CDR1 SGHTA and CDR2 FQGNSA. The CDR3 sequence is CASSFGGGDYEQYF. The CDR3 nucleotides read TGTGCCAGCAGCTTTGGCGGGGGGGACTACGAGCAGTACTTC.

CDR3 amino acids: CSADISYEQYF. The DNA for the CDR3 is TGCAGTGCTGATATTTCCTACGAGCAGTACTTC. The chain links TRBV20-1 to TRBJ2-7, with unresolved D. The CDR3 covers 11 residues. V lost 5 bases, J lost 1 base, and 6 bases lay in between. Germline V lookup: CDR1 DFQATT, CDR2 SNEGSKA (reference sequence).

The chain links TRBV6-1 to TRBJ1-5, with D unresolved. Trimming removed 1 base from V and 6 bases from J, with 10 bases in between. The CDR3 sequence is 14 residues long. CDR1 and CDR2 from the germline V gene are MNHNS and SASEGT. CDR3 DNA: TGTGCCAGCAGTGAAGATAGCTTCATTCAGCCCCAGCATTTT. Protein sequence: CASSEDSFIQPQHF.

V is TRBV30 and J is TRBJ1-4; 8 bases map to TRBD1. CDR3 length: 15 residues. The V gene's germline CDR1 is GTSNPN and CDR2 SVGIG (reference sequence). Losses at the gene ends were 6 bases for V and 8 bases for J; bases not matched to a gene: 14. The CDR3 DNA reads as TGTGCCTGTAAGACCAGGACAGGGTCAGGCGAAAAACTGTTTTTT. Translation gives CACKTRTGSGEKLFF.